Presented here are 13 T cell receptor beta chains from one specimen sequenced in a study of T-cell reconstitution after alpha-beta-depleted transplantation in children. During its preparation, the TCRbeta library received unique molecular identifiers. Using its own MiXCR run on the PCR reads, TCRdb lists one record per CDR3 protein. The table shows approximately 800,000 distinct CDR3 sequences, with roughly 15% occurring only once. The sample was PBMCs, mostly from graft donor cells, taken 360 days after TCRalphabeta/CD19-depleted stem cell transplant. The source is a male patient under 18 who had a stem cell transplant for acute lymphoblastic leukemia, so the T cells may come from the graft donor.

This clonotype was seen only a few times. The chain combines TRBV2 with TRBJ2-3; TRBD2 aligns across 8 bases. The CDR3 spans 17 residues. Germline trimming cut 0 bases from V and 2 bases from J; bases unmatched to any gene: 7. Germline assignment: CDR1 SNHLY and CDR2 FYNNEI. The DNA for the CDR3 is TGTGCCAGCAGTGAAGCGGAGCGGGAGAGCCCCACAGATACGCAGTATTTT. It yields the protein CASSEAERESPTDTQYF.

The chain combines TRBV3-1 with TRBJ2-3, with a weak D call TRBD1 (6 bases). Germline CDR1 reads LGHDT; CDR2 reads YNNKEL (reference sequence). Trimming cost V 0 bases and J 0 bases, with 16 bases left between them. This CDR3 region has 18 residues. CDR3 nucleotide sequence: TGTGCCAGCAGCCAAGATCCCAGGGTGGGGGCTAGCACAGATACGCAGTATTTT. Translated: CASSQDPRVGASTDTQYF.

V and J are TRBV6-5 and TRBJ2-1; D perhaps matches TRBD1 (6 bases). The CDR3 totals 15 residues. Germline-derived CDR1 and CDR2 are MNHEY and SVGAGI. Between the trimmed V and J ends, which lost 2 bases and 6 bases, there was a span of 14 bases. CDR3 sequence reads: CASSYMRGRGNEQFF. The DNA for the CDR3 is TGTGCCAGCAGTTACATGAGGGGCAGGGGCAATGAGCAGTTCTTC.

V and J are TRBV12-3 or TRBV12-4 and TRBJ1-1; D ambiguous. This CDR3 has 14 residues. The V end lost 3 bases, the J end lost 8 bases, and 16 bases lay between the germline ends. CDR3 nucleotides: TGTGCCAGCAGTTTCGCGACGTCAGTTGGGGAAGCTTTCTTT. Encoded protein: CASSFATSVGEAFF.

This clonotype was observed once. The chain employs TRBV6-5 and TRBJ2-6; 8 positions match TRBD1. J lost 0 bases, V lost 2 bases, and 3 bases had no gene match. This CDR3 region has 17 residues. Germline V CDR1 and CDR2: MNHEY, SVGAGI. CDR3 coding DNA: TGTGCCAGCAGTTACGGACAGGGAATCTCTGGGGCCAACGTCCTGACTTTC. Its translation: CASSYGQGISGANVLTF.

This clonotype was seen many times. V usage is TRBV7-8 and J usage is TRBJ2-1; D assignment may be TRBD1 or TRBD2 (6 bases each). This CDR3 contains 15 residues. Trimming removed 1 base at V and 3 bases at J, with 10 bases between. Germline CDR1 is SGHVS and CDR2 is FQNEAQ. CDR3 DNA: TGTGCCAGCAGCTTAGTTGGGGGGCTCTACAATGAGCAGTTCTTC. It translates to CASSLVGGLYNEQFF.

The J gene is TRBJ1-6, the V gene TRBV12-3 or TRBV12-4; D is unresolved. Trimming removed 6 bases from V and 9 bases from J, with 9 bases in between. The CDR3 runs 12 residues. The CDR3: CASSIRSSPLHF. The CDR3 nucleotides read TGTGCCAGCAGCATTCGTAGTTCACCCCTCCACTTT.

This chain links TRBV24-1 with TRBJ2-3, with TRBD2 matching over 14 bases. This CDR3 comprises 17 residues. V lost 3 bases, J lost 5 bases, and 6 bases stayed unmatched. CDR1 and CDR2 from the germline V gene are KGHDR and SFDVKD. CDR3 region: CATSDRPGLAGVDTQYF. CDR3 nucleotides: TGTGCCACCAGTGATCGTCCGGGACTAGCGGGAGTAGATACGCAGTATTTT.

The sample holds many counts of this clonotype. CDR3 protein: CSARAPTAGVYYEQFF. In DNA, the CDR3 is TGCAGTGCTAGGGCTCCCACGGCGGGAGTATATTATGAGCAGTTCTTC. J is TRBJ2-1 and V is TRBV20-1; TRBD2 matches at 7 bases. CDR3 length: 16 residues. The germline CDR1 and CDR2 sequences are DFQATT and SNEGSKA (reference sequence). The J segment lost 8 bases and the V segment lost 3 bases, leaving 16 bases of the junction unmatched.

This clonotype has more than one count but fewer than ten. The gene calls are TRBV12-3 or TRBV12-4 and TRBJ2-7; 8 nucleotides line up with TRBD1. Trimming removed 5 bases from V and 5 bases from J; junction bases left unmatched: 8. CDR3 length equals 14 residues. The CDR3 DNA is TGTGCCAGCAGTAGGACAGGGTCTATTCACGAGCAGTACTTC. This encodes CASSRTGSIHEQYF.

This clonotype was detected only a few times. This rearrangement joins TRBV12-3 or TRBV12-4 to TRBJ2-2; 8 bases fit TRBD1. The CDR3 length is 14 residues. V lost 6 bases to trimming and J lost 4 bases; unmatched junction nucleotides: 4. CDR3 protein: CASSWTGLTGELFF. Here the CDR3 DNA reads TGTGCCAGCAGCTGGACAGGGCTCACCGGGGAGCTGTTTTTT.

This clonotype was counted many times. This chain uses TRBV7-3 with TRBJ2-2; perhaps D is TRBD1 or TRBD2 (5 bases each). The CDR3 has 14 amino acids. CDR1 is SGHTA, CDR2 FQGTGA, per germline. V was trimmed by 6 bases and J by 3 bases, leaving 11 bases between them. Here the CDR3 DNA reads TGTGCCAGCAGGGACCGGGGCGACACCGGGGAGCTGTTTTTT. Translating it yields CASRDRGDTGELFF.

This clonotype has just a few counts. The genes are TRBV27 and TRBJ2-1; tentatively, D is TRBD1 or TRBD2 (5 bases each). The CDR3 runs 13 residues. Between the trimmed V and J ends, which lost 8 bases and 12 bases, there was a span of 20 bases. The germline CDR1 and CDR2 sequences are MNHEY and SMNVEV (reference sequence). CDR3 protein: CASWLWGTSPQFF. The CDR3 DNA reads TGTGCCAGCTGGCTCTGGGGCACTAGTCCGCAGTTCTTC.